This T cell receptor beta chain appears in the sequencing data of a study of somatic mutations in cytotoxic T cells in rheumatoid arthritis. On this clone: Its matching antigen is unknown.

Data came from immunoSEQ multiplex PCR; TCRdb stores just in-frame clones and leaves some out. The profile shows approximately 9,600 clones, about 82% of them singletons. Study-wide results and caveats: CD8+ clonality increased with age in rheumatoid arthritis patients but not in healthy controls.

The source is an adult with rheumatoid arthritis. The sequenced material came from CD8+ T cells sorted from blood.

CDR3 protein: CASSSGATPYEQYF. The CDR3 region has the DNA TGTGCCAGCAGCTCGGGGGCAACCCCCTACGAGCAGTACTTC. This chain links TRBV7-9 with TRBJ2-7; D may correspond to TRBD1 or TRBD2 (6 bases each). V lost 4 bases, J lost 2 bases, and 12 bases lay in between. CDR3 size: 14 residues. CDR1 and CDR2 (germline): SEHNR, FQNEAQ (reference sequence).